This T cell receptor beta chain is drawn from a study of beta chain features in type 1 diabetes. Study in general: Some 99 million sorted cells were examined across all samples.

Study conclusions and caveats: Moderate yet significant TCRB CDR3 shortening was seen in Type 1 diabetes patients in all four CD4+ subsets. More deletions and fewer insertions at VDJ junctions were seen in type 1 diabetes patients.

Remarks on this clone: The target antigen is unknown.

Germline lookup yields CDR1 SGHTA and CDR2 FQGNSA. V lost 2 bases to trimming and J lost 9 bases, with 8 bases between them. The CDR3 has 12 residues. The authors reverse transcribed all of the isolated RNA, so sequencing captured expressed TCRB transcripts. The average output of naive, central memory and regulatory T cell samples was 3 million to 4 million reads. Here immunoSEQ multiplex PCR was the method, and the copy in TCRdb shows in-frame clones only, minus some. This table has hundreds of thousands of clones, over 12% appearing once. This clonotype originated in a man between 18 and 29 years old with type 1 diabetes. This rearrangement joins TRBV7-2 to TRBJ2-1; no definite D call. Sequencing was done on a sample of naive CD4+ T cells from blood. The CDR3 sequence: CASSLLTTEQFF. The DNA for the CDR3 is TGTGCCAGCAGCTTACTAACCACTGAGCAGTTCTTC.